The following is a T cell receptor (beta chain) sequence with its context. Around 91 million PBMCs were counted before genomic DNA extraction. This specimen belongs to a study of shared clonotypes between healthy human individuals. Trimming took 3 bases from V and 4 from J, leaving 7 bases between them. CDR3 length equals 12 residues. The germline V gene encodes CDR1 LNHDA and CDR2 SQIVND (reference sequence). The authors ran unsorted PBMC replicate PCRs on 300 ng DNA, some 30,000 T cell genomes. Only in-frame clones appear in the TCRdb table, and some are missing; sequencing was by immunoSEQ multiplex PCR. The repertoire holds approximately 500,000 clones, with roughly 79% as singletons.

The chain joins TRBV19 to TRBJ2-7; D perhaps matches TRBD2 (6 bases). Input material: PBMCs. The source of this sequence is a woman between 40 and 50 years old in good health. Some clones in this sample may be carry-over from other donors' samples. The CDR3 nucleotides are TGTGCCAGTAGTATGGAGGGTTACGAGCAGTACTTC. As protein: CASSMEGYEQYF.